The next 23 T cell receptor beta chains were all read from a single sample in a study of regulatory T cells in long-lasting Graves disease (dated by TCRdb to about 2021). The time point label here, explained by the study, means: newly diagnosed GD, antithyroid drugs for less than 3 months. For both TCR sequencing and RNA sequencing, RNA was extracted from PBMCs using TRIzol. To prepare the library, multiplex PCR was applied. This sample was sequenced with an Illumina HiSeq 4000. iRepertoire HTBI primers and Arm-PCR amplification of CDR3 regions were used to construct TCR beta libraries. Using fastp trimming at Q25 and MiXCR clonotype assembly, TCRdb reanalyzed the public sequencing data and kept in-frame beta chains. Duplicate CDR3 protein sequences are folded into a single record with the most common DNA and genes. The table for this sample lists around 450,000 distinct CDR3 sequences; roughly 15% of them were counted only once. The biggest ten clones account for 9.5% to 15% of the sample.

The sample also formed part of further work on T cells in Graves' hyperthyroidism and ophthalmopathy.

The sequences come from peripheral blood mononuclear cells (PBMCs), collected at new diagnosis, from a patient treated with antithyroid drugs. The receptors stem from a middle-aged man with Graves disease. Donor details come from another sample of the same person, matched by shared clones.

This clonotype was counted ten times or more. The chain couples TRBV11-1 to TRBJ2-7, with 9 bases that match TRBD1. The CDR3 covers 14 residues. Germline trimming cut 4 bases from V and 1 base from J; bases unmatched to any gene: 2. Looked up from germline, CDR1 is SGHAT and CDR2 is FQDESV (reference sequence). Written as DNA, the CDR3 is TGTGCCAGCAGCTGGGACAGGGTATCCTACGAGCAGTACTTC. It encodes CASSWDRVSYEQYF.

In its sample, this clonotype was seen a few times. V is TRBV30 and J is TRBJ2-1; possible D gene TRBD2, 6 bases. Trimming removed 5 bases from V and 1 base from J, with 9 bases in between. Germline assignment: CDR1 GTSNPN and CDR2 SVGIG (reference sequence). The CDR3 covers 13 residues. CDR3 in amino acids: CAWRERSYNEQFF. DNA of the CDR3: TGTGCCTGGCGGGAGAGGTCCTACAATGAGCAGTTCTTC.

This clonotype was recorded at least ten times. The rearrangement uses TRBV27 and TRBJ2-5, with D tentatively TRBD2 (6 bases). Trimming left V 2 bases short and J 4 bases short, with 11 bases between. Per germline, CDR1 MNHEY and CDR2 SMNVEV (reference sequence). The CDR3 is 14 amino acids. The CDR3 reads CASSLRRDGETQYF. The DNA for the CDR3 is TGTGCCAGCAGTTTAAGGAGGGATGGAGAGACCCAGTACTTC.

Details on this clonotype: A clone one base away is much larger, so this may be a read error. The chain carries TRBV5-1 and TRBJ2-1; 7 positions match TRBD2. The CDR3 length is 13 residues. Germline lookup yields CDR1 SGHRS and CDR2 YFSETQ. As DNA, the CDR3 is TGCGCCGGCAGCGCCGGGACTAAGAGTGAGCAGTTCTTC. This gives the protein CAGSAGTKSEQFF. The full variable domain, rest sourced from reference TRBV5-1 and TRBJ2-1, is KAGVTQTPRYLIKTRGQQVTLSCSPISGHRSVSWYQQTPGQGLQFLFEYFSETQRNKGNFPGRFSGRQFSNSRSEMNVSTLELGDSALYLCAGSAGTKSEQFFGPGTRLTVL.

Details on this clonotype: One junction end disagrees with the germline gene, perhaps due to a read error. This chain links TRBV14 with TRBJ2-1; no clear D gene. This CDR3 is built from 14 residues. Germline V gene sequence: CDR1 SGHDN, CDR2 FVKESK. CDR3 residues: CASSQTITLNEQLF. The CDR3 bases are TGTGCCAGCAGCCAGACGATCACCCTCAATGAGCAGCTCTTC.

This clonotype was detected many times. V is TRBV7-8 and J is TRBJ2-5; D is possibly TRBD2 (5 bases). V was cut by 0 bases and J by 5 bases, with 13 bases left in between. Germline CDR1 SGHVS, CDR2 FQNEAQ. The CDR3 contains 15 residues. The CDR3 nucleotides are TGTGCCAGCAGCTTAGCTTATCTAGCACACGAGACCCAGTACTTC. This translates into CASSLAYLAHETQYF.

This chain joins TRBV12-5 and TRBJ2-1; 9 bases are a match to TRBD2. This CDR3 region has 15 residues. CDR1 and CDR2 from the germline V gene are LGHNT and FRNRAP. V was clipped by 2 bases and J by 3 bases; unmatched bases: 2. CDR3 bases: TGTGCTAGTGGTTTGATACTAGCGGGCTACAATGAGCAGTTCTTC. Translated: CASGLILAGYNEQFF.

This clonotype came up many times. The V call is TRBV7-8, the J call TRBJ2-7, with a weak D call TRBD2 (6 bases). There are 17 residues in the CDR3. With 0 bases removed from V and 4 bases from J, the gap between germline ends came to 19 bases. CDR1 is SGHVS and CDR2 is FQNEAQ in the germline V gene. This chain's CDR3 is CASSLARAGTRMYEQYF. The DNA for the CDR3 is TGTGCCAGCAGCTTAGCCAGAGCGGGTACACGTATGTACGAGCAGTACTTC.

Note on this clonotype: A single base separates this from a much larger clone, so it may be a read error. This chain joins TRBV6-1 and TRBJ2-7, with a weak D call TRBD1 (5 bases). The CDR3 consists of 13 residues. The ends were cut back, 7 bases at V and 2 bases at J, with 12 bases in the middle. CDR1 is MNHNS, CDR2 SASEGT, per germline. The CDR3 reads CASKTEDTYEQYF. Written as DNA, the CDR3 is TGTGCCAGCAAGACTGAGGACACCTACGAGCAGTACTTC.

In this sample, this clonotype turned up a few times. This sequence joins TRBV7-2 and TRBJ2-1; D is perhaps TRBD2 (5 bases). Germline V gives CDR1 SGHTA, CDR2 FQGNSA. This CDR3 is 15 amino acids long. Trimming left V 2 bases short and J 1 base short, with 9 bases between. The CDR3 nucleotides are TGTGCCAGCAGCTTAATGTGGAGGTCCTACAATGAGCAGTTCTTC. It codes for CASSLMWRSYNEQFF.

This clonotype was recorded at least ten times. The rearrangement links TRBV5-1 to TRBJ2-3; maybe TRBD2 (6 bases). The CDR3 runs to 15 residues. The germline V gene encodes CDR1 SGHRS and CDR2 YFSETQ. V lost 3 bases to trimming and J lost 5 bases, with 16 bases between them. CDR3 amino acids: CASSSERGKIDTQYF. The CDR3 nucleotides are TGCGCCAGCAGCTCGGAGCGCGGGAAGATAGATACGCAGTATTTT. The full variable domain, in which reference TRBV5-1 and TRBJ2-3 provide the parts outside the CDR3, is KAGVTQTPRYLIKTRGQQVTLSCSPISGHRSVSWYQQTPGQGLQFLFEYFSETQRNKGNFPGRFSGRQFSNSRSEMNVSTLELGDSALYLCASSSERGKIDTQYFGPGTRLTVL.

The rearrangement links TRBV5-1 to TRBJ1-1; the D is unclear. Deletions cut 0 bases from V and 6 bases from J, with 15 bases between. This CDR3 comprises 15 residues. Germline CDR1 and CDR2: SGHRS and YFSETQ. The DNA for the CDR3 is TGCGCCAGCAGCTTGGATCCGGGAGGGCGGGCTGAAGCTTTCTTT. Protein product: CASSLDPGGRAEAFF. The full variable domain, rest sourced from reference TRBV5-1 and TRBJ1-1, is KAGVTQTPRYLIKTRGQQVTLSCSPISGHRSVSWYQQTPGQGLQFLFEYFSETQRNKGNFPGRFSGRQFSNSRSEMNVSTLELGDSALYLCASSLDPGGRAEAFFGQGTRLTVV.

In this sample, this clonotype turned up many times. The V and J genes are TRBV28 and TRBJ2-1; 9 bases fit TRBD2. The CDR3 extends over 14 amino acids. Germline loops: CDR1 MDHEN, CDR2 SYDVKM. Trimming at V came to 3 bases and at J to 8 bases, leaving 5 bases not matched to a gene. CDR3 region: CASSFSGSFDEQFF. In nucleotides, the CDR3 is TGTGCCAGCAGTTTTAGCGGGAGTTTCGATGAGCAGTTCTTC.

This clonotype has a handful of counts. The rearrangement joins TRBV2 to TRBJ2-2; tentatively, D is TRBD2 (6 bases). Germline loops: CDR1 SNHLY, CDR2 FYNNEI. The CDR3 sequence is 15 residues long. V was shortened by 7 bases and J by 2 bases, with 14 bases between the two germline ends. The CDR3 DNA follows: TGTGCCAGCAATCCCCTAGCGCCCAACACCGGGGAGCTGTTTTTT. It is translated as CASNPLAPNTGELFF.

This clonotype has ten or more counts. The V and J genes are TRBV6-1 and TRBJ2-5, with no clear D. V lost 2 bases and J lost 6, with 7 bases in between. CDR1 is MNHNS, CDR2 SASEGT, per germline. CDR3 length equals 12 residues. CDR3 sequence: CASSERAKTQYF. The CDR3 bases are TGTGCCAGCAGTGAAAGGGCCAAGACCCAGTACTTC.

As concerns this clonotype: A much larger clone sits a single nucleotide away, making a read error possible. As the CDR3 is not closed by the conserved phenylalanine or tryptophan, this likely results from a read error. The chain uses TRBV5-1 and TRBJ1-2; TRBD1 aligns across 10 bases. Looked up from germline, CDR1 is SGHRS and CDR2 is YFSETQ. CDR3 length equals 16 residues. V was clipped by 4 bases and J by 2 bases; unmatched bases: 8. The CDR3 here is CASSRPGDRGNYGYTS. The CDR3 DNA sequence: TGCGCCAGCAGCCGACCCGGGGACAGGGGAAACTATGGCTACACCTCC.

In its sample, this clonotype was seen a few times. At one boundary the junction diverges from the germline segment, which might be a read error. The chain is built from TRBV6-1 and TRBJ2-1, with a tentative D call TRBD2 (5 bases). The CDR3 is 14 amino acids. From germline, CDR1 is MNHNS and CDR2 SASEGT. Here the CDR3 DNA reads TGTACCAGCAGTGAAGCTAGCAAATACAATGAGCAGTTCTTC. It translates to CTSSEASKYNEQFF.

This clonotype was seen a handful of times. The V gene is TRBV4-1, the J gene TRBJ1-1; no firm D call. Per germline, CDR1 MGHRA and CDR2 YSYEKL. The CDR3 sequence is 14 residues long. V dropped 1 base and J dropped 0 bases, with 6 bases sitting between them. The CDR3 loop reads CASSQVLMNTEAFF. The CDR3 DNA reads TGCGCCAGCAGCCAAGTCCTCATGAACACTGAAGCTTTCTTT.

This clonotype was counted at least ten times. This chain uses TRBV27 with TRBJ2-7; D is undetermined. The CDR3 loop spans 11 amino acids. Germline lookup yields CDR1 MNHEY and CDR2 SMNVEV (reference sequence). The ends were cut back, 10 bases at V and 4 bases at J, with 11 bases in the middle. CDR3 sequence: CATRRKYEQYF. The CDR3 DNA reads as TGTGCCACCCGTCGCAAGTACGAGCAGTACTTC.

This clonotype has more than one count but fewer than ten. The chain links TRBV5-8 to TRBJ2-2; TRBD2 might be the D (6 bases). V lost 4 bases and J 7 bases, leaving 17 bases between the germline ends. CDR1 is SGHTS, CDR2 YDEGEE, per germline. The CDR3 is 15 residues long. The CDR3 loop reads CASSPPSREGGELFF. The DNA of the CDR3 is TGTGCCAGCAGCCCACCCTCGCGGGAAGGCGGGGAGCTGTTTTTT.

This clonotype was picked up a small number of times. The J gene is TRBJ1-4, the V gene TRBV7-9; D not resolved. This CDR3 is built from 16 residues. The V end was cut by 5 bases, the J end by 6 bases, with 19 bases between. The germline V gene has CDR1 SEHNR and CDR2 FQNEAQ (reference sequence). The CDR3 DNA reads TGTGCCAGCAGCCAAGAGGACGGATATCCCTATGAAAAACTGTTTTTT. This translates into CASSQEDGYPYEKLFF. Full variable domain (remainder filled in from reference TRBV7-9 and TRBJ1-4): DTGVSQNPRHKITKRGQNVTFRCDPISEHNRLYWYRQTLGQGPEFLTYFQNEAQLEKSRLLSDRFSAERPKGSFSTLEIQRTEQGDSAMYLCASSQEDGYPYEKLFFGSGTQLSVL.

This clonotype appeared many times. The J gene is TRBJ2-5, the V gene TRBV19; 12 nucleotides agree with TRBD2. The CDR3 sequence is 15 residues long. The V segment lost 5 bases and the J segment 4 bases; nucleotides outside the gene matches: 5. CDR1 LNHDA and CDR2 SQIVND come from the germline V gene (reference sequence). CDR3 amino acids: CASSPLAGGGETQYF. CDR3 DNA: TGTGCCAGTAGTCCCCTAGCGGGAGGGGGAGAGACCCAGTACTTC.

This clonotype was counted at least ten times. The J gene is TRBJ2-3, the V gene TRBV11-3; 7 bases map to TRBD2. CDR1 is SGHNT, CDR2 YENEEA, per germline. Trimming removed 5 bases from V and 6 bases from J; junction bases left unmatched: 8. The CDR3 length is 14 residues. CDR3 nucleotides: TGTGCCAGCAGCCCGGGGACCGGGGGGGATACGCAGTATTTT. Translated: CASSPGTGGDTQYF.